The 28 T cell receptor beta chains below were found in one sample sequenced in a study of cytomegalovirus exposure and HLA in healthy donors. PCR used 60 Vbeta primers and 13 Jbeta primers. Here immunoSEQ multiplex PCR was the method, and the copy in TCRdb shows in-frame clones only, minus some. The repertoire consists of 150,000 to 200,000 clones, with 80% to 85% occurring once and the leading ten covering around 1.9%. The sequencing sample was made of PBMCs. Receptor source: a woman between 18 and 29 years old in good health and CMV-seropositive.

The table lists this clone with a few counts. The genes are TRBV18 and TRBJ2-5, with a possible D match to TRBD2 (6 bases). The CDR3 totals 14 residues. The ends were cut back, 2 bases at V and 5 bases at J, with 12 bases in the middle. Germline V gene data show CDR1 as KGHSH and CDR2 as LQKENI. The CDR3 spells CASSPILARETQYF. CDR3 bases: TGTGCCAGCTCACCAATACTAGCCAGGGAGACCCAGTACTTC.

The chain links TRBV5-1 to TRBJ2-7, with D hard to call. This CDR3 region has 13 residues. Trimming cost V 0 bases and J 5 bases, with 9 bases left between them. The germline gives CDR1 SGHRS, CDR2 YFSETQ. This CDR3 is CASSLAPLDEQYF. Here the CDR3 DNA reads TGCGCCAGCAGCTTGGCCCCACTGGACGAGCAGTACTTC.

The chain is built from TRBV4-2 and TRBJ2-2, with 9 bases lining up with TRBD2. The V segment lost 0 bases and the J segment 5 bases; nucleotides outside the gene matches: 4. The CDR3 contains 16 residues. In germline, CDR1 is LGHNA, CDR2 YNFKEQ. The CDR3 region is CASSQEHLAGTGELFF. CDR3 nucleotide sequence: TGTGCCAGCAGCCAAGAACACCTAGCGGGGACCGGGGAGCTGTTTTTT.

The V gene is TRBV7-3, the J gene TRBJ2-2; 8 bases align to TRBD1. In germline, CDR1 is SGHTA, CDR2 FQGTGA. The length of the CDR3 is 14 residues. The junction had 6 bases not matched to a gene; V was cut back by 5 bases and J by 7 bases. The CDR3 nucleotides are TGTGCCAGCAGCGAGGACAGGGAACTCGGGGAGCTGTTTTTT. Amino acid sequence: CASSEDRELGELFF.

CDR3: CASRRGRGVTEAFF. The DNA for the CDR3 is TGTGCCTCTCGGAGGGGGCGCGGAGTCACTGAAGCTTTCTTT. The chain joins TRBV6-6 to TRBJ1-1; TRBD1 aligns across 7 bases. Germline V gene lookup returns CDR1 MNHNY and CDR2 SVGAGI (reference sequence). The length of the CDR3 is 14 residues. V lost 11 bases, J lost 4 bases, and 13 bases stayed unmatched.

In its sample, this clone was seen a few times. The chain combines TRBV2 with TRBJ2-3, with 15 bases aligning to TRBD2. With V trimmed by 6 bases and J by 6 bases, 7 bases remained unmatched. The length of the CDR3 is 16 residues. In germline, CDR1 is SNHLY, CDR2 FYNNEI. CDR3 loop: CASRERTSGGADTQYF. CDR3 DNA: TGTGCCAGCAGGGAACGGACTAGCGGGGGGGCCGATACGCAGTATTTT.

This clone came up a few times. The V gene is TRBV6-5, the J gene TRBJ1-1; possibly TRBD1 for D (6 bases). Germline CDR1 is MNHEY and CDR2 is SVGAGI. With 4 bases removed from V and 2 bases from J, the gap between germline ends came to 17 bases. The length of the CDR3 is 16 residues. The DNA of the CDR3 is TGTGCCAGCAGTTCTCTGCAGACAGGAGAAAACACTGAAGCTTTCTTT. Encoded protein: CASSSLQTGENTEAFF.

DNA of the CDR3: TGTGCCAGCAGTCTCAAAAACACGGGGGGTACAGATACGCAGTATTTT. Its translation: CASSLKNTGGTDTQYF. This chain uses TRBV7-3 with TRBJ2-3, with 7 bases aligning to TRBD2. CDR1 is SGHTA and CDR2 is FQGTGA in the germline V gene. The CDR3 has 16 residues. The V and J ends lost 6 bases and 3 bases, in that order; junction bases with no gene match: 12.

The chain links TRBV7-9 to TRBJ1-5, with 8 nucleotides matching TRBD1. V was pared by 5 bases and J by 7 bases, with 10 bases of the junction left unmatched. This CDR3 region has 15 residues. In germline, CDR1 is SEHNR, CDR2 FQNEAQ (reference sequence). The CDR3 DNA is TGTGCCAGCAGCGAAGGACAGGGAGGTTTGCAGCCCCAGCATTTT. It yields the protein CASSEGQGGLQPQHF.

The chain couples TRBV28 to TRBJ1-1; no definite D call. The V gene's germline CDR1 is MDHEN and CDR2 SYDVKM. Trimming took off 7 bases at V and 3 bases at J, with 9 bases between the two ends. This CDR3 contains 12 residues. CDR3 in DNA: TGTGCCAGCACCCACGAGTACACTGAAGCTTTCTTT. Translation gives CASTHEYTEAFF.

The V call is TRBV18, the J call TRBJ1-2; no clear D gene. Trimming shortened V by 2 bases and J by 6 bases, and 13 bases separated the two germline ends. The CDR3 has 14 amino acids. Germline CDR1 KGHSH, CDR2 LQKENI. This CDR3 is CASSPFKERDGYTF. The CDR3 DNA reads TGTGCCAGCTCACCATTCAAGGAACGGGATGGCTACACCTTC.

The chain links TRBV4-1 to TRBJ2-5; D remains unclear. V was shortened by 1 base and J by 1 base, with 7 bases between the two germline ends. The CDR3 sequence is 14 residues long. Germline CDR1 MGHRA, CDR2 YSYEKL. This CDR3 reads CASSQVNSQETQYF. The CDR3 DNA is TGCGCCAGCAGCCAAGTAAACAGCCAAGAGACCCAGTACTTC.

J is TRBJ2-3 and V is TRBV5-6; 13 nucleotides match TRBD2. The V segment lost 3 bases and the J segment 5 bases; nucleotides outside the gene matches: 0. The germline gives CDR1 SGHDT, CDR2 YYEEEE. CDR3 length: 14 residues. Here the CDR3 DNA reads TGTGCCAGCAGCTGGACTAGCGGGGGAGATACGCAGTATTTT. Protein product: CASSWTSGGDTQYF.

This sequence joins TRBV30 and TRBJ1-3; D is possibly TRBD1 (6 bases). V lost 0 bases and J lost 8, with 8 bases in between. The CDR3 length is 12 residues. Germline CDR1 is GTSNPN and CDR2 is SVGIG (reference sequence). The CDR3 nucleotides are TGTGCCTGGAGTGTACACAGGGACACCATATATTTT. This codes for CAWSVHRDTIYF. The full variable domain, its missing parts supplied by reference TRBV30 and TRBJ1-3, is SQTIHQWPATLVQPVGSPLSLECTVEGTSNPNLYWYRQAAGRGLQLLFYSVGIGQISSEVPQNLSASRPQDRQFILSSKKLLLSDSGFYLCAWSVHRDTIYFGEGSWLTVV.

Comment on this clone: Additional DNA sequences in this sample encode the identical CDR3. The rearrangement joins TRBV6-1 to TRBJ2-3; TRBD1 aligns across 8 bases. Germline CDR1 is MNHNS and CDR2 is SASEGT. V lost 4 bases, J lost 4 bases, and 16 bases stayed unmatched. The length of the CDR3 is 18 residues. CDR3 sequence reads: CASSVDRAVDLRPDTQYF. The CDR3 nucleotides read TGTGCCAGCAGTGTGGACAGGGCAGTAGATTTGAGGCCAGATACGCAGTATTTT.

The chain couples TRBV6-4 to TRBJ2-1, with TRBD1 matching over 12 bases. Looked up from germline, CDR1 is MRHNA and CDR2 is SNTAGT. The V gene end was trimmed by 4 bases and the J gene end by 9 bases; junction bases not matched to a gene: 7. The CDR3 sequence is 15 residues long. The CDR3 sequence is CASSVGTGGQSEQFF. The CDR3 DNA reads as TGTGCCAGCAGTGTCGGGACAGGGGGCCAAAGTGAGCAGTTCTTC.

The chain carries TRBV6-6 and TRBJ1-2; 7 bases are shared with TRBD1. Trimming removed 6 bases from V and 6 bases from J; junction bases left unmatched: 10. Germline V CDR1 and CDR2: MNHNY, SVGAGI (reference sequence). This CDR3 comprises 14 residues. The CDR3 sequence is CASRGGSGGHGYTF. DNA for the CDR3: TGTGCCAGCAGAGGGGGCTCCGGGGGACATGGCTACACCTTC.

V gene TRBV28 combines with J gene TRBJ1-3; weak D call: TRBD1 (5 bases). CDR1 MDHEN and CDR2 SYDVKM come from the germline V gene. Trimming stripped 6 bases from V and 0 bases from J, with 12 bases between. The CDR3 sequence is 15 residues long. CDR3 loop: CASRGNTGSGNTIYF. The CDR3 nucleotides read TGTGCCAGCAGGGGAAATACAGGCTCTGGAAACACCATATATTTT. The full variable domain, completed using reference TRBV28 and TRBJ1-3, is DVKVTQSSRYLVKRTGEKVFLECVQDMDHENMFWYRQDPGLGLRLIYFSYDVKMKEKGDIPEGYSVSREKKERFSLILESASTNQTSMYLCASRGNTGSGNTIYFGEGSWLTVV.

This sequence joins TRBV5-8 and TRBJ2-5; D call uncertain. Germline-derived CDR1 and CDR2 are SGHTS and YDEGEE. Trimming shortened V by 0 bases and J by 2 bases, and 5 bases separated the two germline ends. This CDR3 is 13 amino acids long. The CDR3 DNA follows: TGTGCCAGCAGCTTGGTACAGCAAGAGACCCAGTACTTC. As protein: CASSLVQQETQYF.

This clone has just a few counts. The V gene is TRBV28, the J gene TRBJ2-5; TRBD1 matches 7 bases. V dropped 5 bases and J dropped 1; count of bases not matched to a gene: 7. The CDR3 is made up of 15 amino acids. CDR1 and CDR2 from the germline V gene are MDHEN and SYDVKM. Here the CDR3 DNA reads TGTGCCAGCAGTGCCCCCCGGGACAGCCAAGAGACCCAGTACTTC. Its translation is CASSAPRDSQETQYF.

The chain's CDR3 is CASSPISRGEAFF. In nucleotides, the CDR3 is TGTGCCAGTAGTCCCATTTCCAGGGGTGAAGCTTTCTTT. J is TRBJ1-1 and V is TRBV19; D possibly corresponds to TRBD1 (6 bases). Germline CDR1 LNHDA, CDR2 SQIVND (reference sequence). The CDR3 is made up of 13 amino acids. The ends were cut back, 5 bases at V and 7 bases at J, with 14 bases in the middle. The variable domain in full, completed from reference TRBV19 and TRBJ1-1, reads DGGITQSPKYLFRKEGQNVTLSCEQNLNHDAMYWYRQDPGQGLRLIYYSQIVNDFQKGDIAEGYSVSREKKESFPLTVTSAQKNPTAFYLCASSPISRGEAFFGQGTRLTVV.

A remark on this clone: Other DNA variants within this sample encode the same CDR3. For the CDR3, the DNA is TGTGCCAGCAGCAGGGACTTTCAAGAGACCCAGTACTTC. Protein: CASSRDFQETQYF. This chain uses TRBV7-7 with TRBJ2-5; TRBD2 is a possible D gene (6 bases). V gave up 5 bases and J gave up 2 bases, with 9 bases separating them. Germline assignment: CDR1 SSHAT and CDR2 FNYEAQ (reference sequence). This CDR3 has 13 residues. Variable domain in full (rest from reference TRBV7-7 and TRBJ2-5): GAGVSQSPRYKVTKRGQDVTLRCDPISSHATLYWYQQALGQGPEFLTYFNYEAQPDKSGLPSDRFSAERPEGSISTLTIQRTEQRDSAMYRCASSRDFQETQYFGPGTRLLVL.

This clone was counted once. The V gene is TRBV28, the J gene TRBJ2-5; TRBD1 aligns across 11 bases. The trim removed 2 bases at V and 5 bases at J, leaving 7 bases unmatched. The CDR3 extends over 16 amino acids. Per germline, CDR1 MDHEN and CDR2 SYDVKM. The CDR3 nucleotides are TGTGCCAGCAGTTTAAGTGGGACAGGGGGTTTGGAGACCCAGTACTTC. Its protein product is CASSLSGTGGLETQYF.

The J gene is TRBJ2-5, the V gene TRBV28, with D possibly TRBD1 on 5 matching bases. Germline V gene data show CDR1 as MDHEN and CDR2 as SYDVKM. Trimming removed 7 bases at V and 0 bases at J, with 6 bases between. This CDR3 contains 12 residues. The CDR3 region has the DNA TGTGCCAGCAAGGGGAACCAAGAGACCCAGTACTTC. This encodes CASKGNQETQYF.

The V and J genes are TRBV2 and TRBJ2-6, with a weak D call TRBD1 (5 bases). Deletions cut 6 bases from V and 2 bases from J, with 11 bases between. This CDR3 contains 15 residues. Germline CDR1 SNHLY, CDR2 FYNNEI. CDR3 protein: CASRDDSAGANVLTF. The CDR3, as DNA: TGTGCCAGCAGGGACGACAGTGCTGGGGCCAACGTCCTGACTTTC.

The V gene is TRBV7-3, the J gene TRBJ2-5; 11 bases match TRBD2. CDR1 SGHTA and CDR2 FQGTGA come from the germline V gene. CDR3 length: 16 residues. V shed 5 bases, J shed 6 bases, and the junction held 11 bases outside the gene matches. The CDR3 is CASSPTPTSGEKTQYF. CDR3 coding DNA: TGTGCCAGCAGCCCCACACCGACTAGCGGGGAAAAGACCCAGTACTTC.

The V call is TRBV5-4, the J call TRBJ1-1, with 9 positions matching TRBD1. The V gene end was trimmed by 0 bases and the J gene end by 3 bases; junction bases not matched to a gene: 3. The germline gives CDR1 SGHNT, CDR2 YYREEE (reference sequence). The CDR3 is made up of 15 amino acids. CDR3 DNA: TGTGCCAGCAGCTTGGGGGACAGGGATCACACTGAAGCTTTCTTT. As protein: CASSLGDRDHTEAFF.

This clone showed up just a few times. This chain links TRBV6-5 with TRBJ1-2, with a tentative D call TRBD1 (5 bases). Looked up from germline, CDR1 is MNHEY and CDR2 is SVGAGI. V was clipped by 5 bases and J by 8 bases, with 9 bases between them. The CDR3 is made up of 11 amino acids. The CDR3 here is CASSPGGGYTF. The CDR3 bases are TGTGCCAGCAGTCCCGGGGGGGGCTACACCTTC.